Listed below are T cell receptor beta chains from one sample, sequenced in a study of regulatory T cells in long-lasting Graves disease. TCRdb fed the multiplex PCR reads into MiXCR, producing one record per CDR3 protein. Of roughly 560,000 distinct CDR3 sequences in the sample, 12% were seen once. These data were also reused for a study on T cells in Graves' hyperthyroidism and ophthalmopathy.

Sample: peripheral blood mononuclear cells (PBMCs), taken at new diagnosis, from a patient treated with antithyroid drugs. These receptors all stem from a woman in her 30s with Graves disease. Each CDR3 is given with its conserved first and last residue. Each record gives: CDR3 DNA, CDR3 protein, clone size, D gene, J gene, V gene. A D gene is named only where the DNA matches it firmly. Clone sizes are given selectively: once, few, many, or a class where the clone is expanded.

DNA: TGCAGTGCTAGAATCGGGGGCGGGACAGGCTCGAGTCAGCCCCAGCATTTT
CDR3: CSARIGGGTGSSQPQHF
size: few
D: TRBD1
J: TRBJ1-5
V: TRBV20-1

DNA: TGTGCCAGTAGTATAGTTGTCGACTTTGAGCAGTTCTTC
CDR3: CASSIVVDFEQFF
size: few
D: -
J: TRBJ2-1
V: TRBV19

DNA: TGCAGTGCCCCCCGACTAGAGGTGGTCGATACGCAGTATTTT
CDR3: CSAPRLEVVDTQYF
size: many
D: -
J: TRBJ2-3
V: TRBV20-1

DNA: TGTGCCAGCAACCCATCAGGGAGCTACACCTTC
CDR3: CASNPSGSYTF
size: many
D: -
J: TRBJ1-2
V: TRBV2

DNA: TGTGCCAGCAGCGTAGACAACAGGGGGCCTGGAAAACTGTTTTTT
CDR3: CASSVDNRGPGKLFF
size: few
D: TRBD1
J: TRBJ1-4
V: TRBV27

DNA: TGTGCCAGTGGTGGGGAAACGGCCACGAACACTGAAGCTTTCTTT
CDR3: CASGGETATNTEAFF
size: many
D: -
J: TRBJ1-1
V: TRBV19

DNA: TGTGCCAGCAGTTACTCTTTCGGGATCAACTACGAGCAGTACTTC
CDR3: CASSYSFGINYEQYF
size: few
D: -
J: TRBJ2-7
V: TRBV6-5

DNA: TGTGCCAGCAGCCCGTACGGCGAATCAGATACGCAGTATTTT
CDR3: CASSPYGESDTQYF
size: many
D: -
J: TRBJ2-3
V: TRBV7-9

DNA: TGTGCCAGCGGGACAGGGGCCACTGAAGCTTTCTTT
CDR3: CASGTGATEAFF
size: -
D: TRBD1
J: TRBJ1-1
V: TRBV18

DNA: TGTGCCAGCGTGGACAGCCTGGCCTCTGGGGCCAACGTCCTGACTTTC
CDR3: CASVDSLASGANVLTF
size: many
D: -
J: TRBJ2-6
V: TRBV28

DNA: TGTGCCAGCAGTTTTTTTTGGACTAGCGGGAGGAAGGGGGCCAACGTCCTGACTTTC
CDR3: CASSFFWTSGRKGANVLTF
size: few
D: TRBD2
J: TRBJ2-6
V: TRBV28

DNA: TGTGCCAGCACCCGCCAAGGGCAGCCCCAGCATTTT
CDR3: CASTRQGQPQHF
size: many
D: -
J: TRBJ1-5
V: TRBV2

DNA: TGTGCCAGCAGTTCTGGACAGCCAAATCAGCCCCAGCATTTT
CDR3: CASSSGQPNQPQHF
size: many
D: -
J: TRBJ1-5
V: TRBV12-3/TRBV12-4

DNA: TGTGCCAGCAGCGACCAGAGAAGTGAGCAGTTCTTC
CDR3: CASSDQRSEQFF
size: many
D: -
J: TRBJ2-1
V: TRBV11-1

DNA: TGTGCCAGCAGCCGCCTTGACAGGGGAGGTTACGAGCAGTACTTC
CDR3: CASSRLDRGGYEQYF
size: many
D: TRBD1
J: TRBJ2-7
V: TRBV11-2

DNA: TGTGCCAGCAGTGCGCACGACAAGTTGAGTCAGCCCCAGCATTTT
CDR3: CASSAHDKLSQPQHF
size: many
D: -
J: TRBJ1-5
V: TRBV2

DNA: TGCGCCAGCAGTGAGGGCTACGAGCAGTACTTC
CDR3: CASSEGYEQYF
size: many
D: -
J: TRBJ2-7
V: TRBV2

DNA: TGTGCCAGCAGCCTAGCAGCGAAAGGACTAGCGGGAAACGAGCAGTACTTC
CDR3: CASSLAAKGLAGNEQYF
size: few
D: TRBD2
J: TRBJ2-7
V: TRBV13

DNA: TGTGCCAGCAGCTTCCCACAGTCCTCTGGAAACACCATATATTTT
CDR3: CASSFPQSSGNTIYF
size: -
D: -
J: TRBJ1-3
V: TRBV7-9

DNA: TGTGCCAGCAGCCAAGAGACCACAAGGGCAGATACGCAGTATTTT
CDR3: CASSQETTRADTQYF
size: many
D: -
J: TRBJ2-3
V: TRBV3-1

DNA: TGTGCCAGCAGTTTAACCGACAGCCGGAAGTACACCTTC
CDR3: CASSLTDSRKYTF
size: -
D: -
J: TRBJ1-2
V: TRBV27

DNA: TGTGCCAGCAGCACGGGACCACAGGGATATGGCTACACCTTC
CDR3: CASSTGPQGYGYTF
size: many
D: -
J: TRBJ1-2
V: TRBV11-3

DNA: TGCAGTGCTAGAGACGGCTCAACTAATGAAAAACTGTTTTTT
CDR3: CSARDGSTNEKLFF
size: few
D: -
J: TRBJ1-4
V: TRBV20-1

DNA: TGTGCCAGCAGTCACGGGCCGATTCAAGAGACCCAGTACTTC
CDR3: CASSHGPIQETQYF
size: many
D: -
J: TRBJ2-5
V: TRBV6-1

DNA: TGTGCCAGTAGTACGAAGACAGGGAGCAACAATCAGCCCCAGCATTTT
CDR3: CASSTKTGSNNQPQHF
size: many
D: TRBD1
J: TRBJ1-5
V: TRBV19

DNA: TGTGCCAGCAGCACTTTGACGGAAGACTACGAGCAGTACTTC
CDR3: CASSTLTEDYEQYF
size: -
D: -
J: TRBJ2-7
V: TRBV5-4

DNA: TGTGCCAGCAGTACCGGGACTAGCGGACACAATGAGCAGTTCTTC
CDR3: CASSTGTSGHNEQFF
size: few
D: TRBD2
J: TRBJ2-1
V: TRBV28

DNA: TGTGCCAGCAGCTCCCTCAGACAGGGCGCGAGGACCGGGGAGCTGTTTTTT
CDR3: CASSSLRQGARTGELFF
size: -
D: TRBD1
J: TRBJ2-2
V: TRBV7-3

DNA: TGTGCCATCAGTGAAGGGGGGCAGGGAGGCAATCAGCCCCAGCATTTT
CDR3: CAISEGGQGGNQPQHF
size: once
D: -
J: TRBJ1-5
V: TRBV10-3